This T cell receptor beta chain stems from a study of blood T cell repertoires in COVID-19. Study context: Acute and convalescent COVID-19 samples came from the United States, Italy and Spain. PBMCs, B-cell-depleted T cells, or T cells were the source of the cDNA or gDNA that made up the material.

The authors' processing: Using reference gene primer amplification, nucleated cell counts were estimated. TCRdb keeps only in-frame clones here, not all; method: immunoSEQ multiplex PCR. V, J and clone size derive from that table, while D and trimming were established from the DNA sequence. The sample contains 60,000 to 80,000 clones, roughly 88% of which appear only once. This CDR3 has 13 residues. V was shortened by 4 bases and J by 1 base, with 8 bases between the two germline ends. The germline gives CDR1 GTSNPN, CDR2 SVGIG (reference sequence). This clone has a handful of counts. V usage is TRBV30 and J usage is TRBJ1-3; D unclear. The sequenced sample was peripheral blood. The receptor was isolated from a woman between 65 and 79 years old with acute or convalescent COVID-19. The CDR3 sequence is CAWTRISGNTIYF. The CDR3 DNA follows: TGTGCCTGGACCAGGATTTCTGGAAACACCATATATTTT.